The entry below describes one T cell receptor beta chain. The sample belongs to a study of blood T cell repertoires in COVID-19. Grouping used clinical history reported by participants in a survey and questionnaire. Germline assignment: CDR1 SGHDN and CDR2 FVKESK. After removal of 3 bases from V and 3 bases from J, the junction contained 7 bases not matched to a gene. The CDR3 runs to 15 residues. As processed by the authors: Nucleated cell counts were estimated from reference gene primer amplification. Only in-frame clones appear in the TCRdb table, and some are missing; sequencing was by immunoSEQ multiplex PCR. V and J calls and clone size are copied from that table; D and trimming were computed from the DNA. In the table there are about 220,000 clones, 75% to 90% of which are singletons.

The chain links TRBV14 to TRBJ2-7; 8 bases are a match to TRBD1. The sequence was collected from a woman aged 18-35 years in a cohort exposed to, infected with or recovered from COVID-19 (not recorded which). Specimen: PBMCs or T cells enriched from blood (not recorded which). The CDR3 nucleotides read TGTGCCAGCAGCCATCCCCCGACAGGGGTCTACGAGCAGTACTTC. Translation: CASSHPPTGVYEQYF.